The sequence of this TCR beta chain was determined in a study of blood T cell repertoires in COVID-19. Assignments of participants to cohorts depended upon their own reported clinical history. The V end was cut by 2 bases, the J end by 4 bases, with 6 bases between. The CDR3 loop spans 12 amino acids. In germline, CDR1 is KGHSH, CDR2 LQKENI. Some clones are missing from TCRdb's copy, which holds only in-frame ones; the method was immunoSEQ multiplex PCR. The sample carries about 300,000 clones, 85% to 90% recorded once. This clonotype was obtained from a woman aged 45 to 65 who had been exposed to COVID-19. This sequence joins TRBV18 and TRBJ2-7; D is ambiguous. Sequencing used PBMCs or T cells enriched from blood (not recorded which). CDR3 bases: TGTGCCAGCTCACCAAGTGCGTACGAGCAGTACTTC. Protein sequence: CASSPSAYEQYF.